The 32 T cell receptor beta chains below come from one sample, sequenced in a study of cytomegalovirus exposure and HLA in healthy donors. The PCR employed 60 Vbeta primers together with 13 Jbeta primers. Clones were sequenced by immunoSEQ multiplex PCR, and TCRdb holds only the in-frame ones, with some missing. The sample has 120,000 to 150,000 clones; around 81% are singletons. The sequencing input was PBMCs. These receptor sequences come from a man aged 35 to 55 in good health and CMV-seropositive.

The CDR3 here is CASSIRSGRGLGNTEAFF. The CDR3, as DNA: TGTGCCAGTAGTATACGGTCGGGCAGGGGGTTGGGGAACACTGAAGCTTTCTTT. V gene TRBV19 combines with J gene TRBJ1-1; TRBD1 aligns across 7 bases. The ends lost 2 bases at V and 1 base at J; junction bases unmatched: 13. Germline assignment: CDR1 LNHDA and CDR2 SQIVND (reference sequence). The CDR3 runs to 18 residues.

There are a few counts of this clone. This rearrangement joins TRBV5-1 to TRBJ2-5, with TRBD1 identical over 7 bases. Losses at the gene ends were 0 bases for V and 4 bases for J; bases not matched to a gene: 0. Germline loops: CDR1 SGHRS, CDR2 YFSETQ. This CDR3 has 13 residues. Here the CDR3 reads CASSLDRGETQYF. CDR3 bases: TGCGCCAGCAGCTTGGACAGGGGAGAGACCCAGTACTTC.

This sequence joins TRBV6-5 and TRBJ2-2; D is uncertain. V was cut by 6 bases and J by 6 bases, with 5 bases left in between. The CDR3 loop spans 11 amino acids. Germline V lookup: CDR1 MNHEY, CDR2 SVGAGI. CDR3 protein: CASRRSGELFF. CDR3 nucleotide sequence: TGTGCCAGCAGGCGCTCCGGGGAGCTGTTTTTT.

CDR3 sequence reads: CASSLMADSYEQYF. Here the CDR3 DNA reads TGTGCCAGCAGTTTGATGGCGGACTCCTACGAGCAGTACTTC. The chain links TRBV27 to TRBJ2-7; D is undetermined. Trimming left V 3 bases short and J 0 bases short, with 9 bases between. This CDR3 has 14 residues. CDR1 MNHEY and CDR2 SMNVEV come from the germline V gene (reference sequence).

The gene calls are TRBV7-2 and TRBJ2-5; the match to TRBD2 covers 16 bases. With V trimmed by 5 bases and J by 7 bases, 10 bases remained unmatched. Germline lookup yields CDR1 SGHTA and CDR2 FQGNSA. This CDR3 contains 17 residues. The CDR3 protein is CASSEGLAGGPKGTQYF. CDR3 nucleotide sequence: TGTGCCAGCAGCGAGGGACTAGCGGGGGGGCCGAAGGGGACCCAGTACTTC.

The gene calls are TRBV27 and TRBJ1-3; D not certain. This CDR3 contains 12 residues. The V gene lost 7 bases and the J gene lost 0 bases, with 4 bases spanning the gap. Germline V gene data show CDR1 as MNHEY and CDR2 as SMNVEV (reference sequence). Here the CDR3 reads CASISSGNTIYF. The CDR3 nucleotides read TGTGCCAGCATATCCTCTGGAAACACCATATATTTT.

This chain connects TRBV6-5 to TRBJ1-6, with D maybe TRBD1 (6 bases). This CDR3 contains 14 residues. The germline gives CDR1 MNHEY, CDR2 SVGAGI. V was pared by 5 bases and J by 9 bases, with 14 bases between. The CDR3 DNA follows: TGTGCCAGCAGTCTGACAGGTCGGGGTTCACCCCTCCACTTT. The encoded protein is CASSLTGRGSPLHF.

The gene calls are TRBV7-9 and TRBJ2-1, with 7 bases that match TRBD2. Trimming removed 2 bases from V and 4 bases from J; junction bases left unmatched: 14. CDR1 is SEHNR and CDR2 is FQNEAQ in the germline V gene (reference sequence). The CDR3 spans 18 residues. In DNA, the CDR3 is TGTGCCAGCAGCTTATGGGACGGGGGGTTGCATACTTACAATGAGCAGTTCTTC. It codes for CASSLWDGGLHTYNEQFF.

The chain employs TRBV28 and TRBJ1-1; D gene unclear. The germline gives CDR1 MDHEN, CDR2 SYDVKM. The CDR3 extends over 15 amino acids. The V end was cut by 3 bases, the J end by 1 base, with 12 bases between. CDR3 region: CASSFPSAGNTEAFF. The CDR3 DNA reads TGTGCCAGCAGTTTCCCCTCCGCCGGGAACACTGAAGCTTTCTTT.

The chain recombines TRBV7-6 with TRBJ1-2, with 7 nucleotides matching TRBD1. Germline trimming cut 4 bases from V and 8 bases from J; bases unmatched to any gene: 10. This CDR3 is built from 14 residues. CDR1 and CDR2 from the germline V gene are SGHVS and FNYEAQ. The CDR3 here is CASSSAGGTDGYTF. The CDR3 coding sequence is TGTGCCAGCAGCTCAGCAGGGGGTACGGACGGCTACACCTTC.

The chain combines TRBV9 with TRBJ2-1; 11 bases align to TRBD2. The CDR3 extends over 14 amino acids. V lost 4 bases to trimming and J lost 9 bases; unmatched junction nucleotides: 6. The V gene's germline CDR1 is SGDLS and CDR2 YYNGEE. DNA of the CDR3: TGTGCCAGCAGCTCGACCGGGACTAGCGGTGAGCAGTTCTTC. It codes for CASSSTGTSGEQFF.

The rearrangement uses TRBV7-9 and TRBJ1-1, with unresolved D. Trimming cost V 7 bases and J 4 bases, with 19 bases left between them. Per germline, CDR1 SEHNR and CDR2 FQNEAQ (reference sequence). The CDR3 is 15 amino acids. The CDR3 here is CASILSTLSGTEAFF. In DNA, the CDR3 is TGTGCCAGCATCCTGAGCACCCTTTCGGGCACTGAAGCTTTCTTT.

The chain employs TRBV7-8 and TRBJ1-1; D perhaps matches TRBD1 (6 bases). Trimming removed 2 bases at V and 0 bases at J, with 19 bases between. The CDR3 is made up of 18 amino acids. The germline V gene encodes CDR1 SGHVS and CDR2 FQNEAQ. The CDR3 spells CASSLIVQGASMNTEAFF. The CDR3, as DNA: TGTGCCAGCAGCTTAATAGTACAGGGAGCTTCAATGAACACTGAAGCTTTCTTT.

This clone appeared once. This chain connects TRBV5-1 to TRBJ2-1; TRBD2 might be the D (6 bases). The CDR3 totals 16 residues. Germline V lookup: CDR1 SGHRS, CDR2 YFSETQ. V shed 3 bases and J shed 8 bases, with 21 bases lying between them. CDR3 residues: CASSWGIGGATYEQFF. In nucleotides, the CDR3 is TGCGCCAGCAGCTGGGGGATAGGAGGGGCTACATATGAGCAGTTCTTC.

The gene calls are TRBV6-1 and TRBJ2-6, with no clear D. Germline CDR1 reads MNHNS; CDR2 reads SASEGT. This CDR3 region has 11 residues. Trimming left V 1 base short and J 18 bases short, with 10 bases between. CDR3 nucleotides: TGTGCCAGCAGTGAAGGATCAGTATGGACTTTC. It specifies CASSEGSVWTF.

In its sample, this clone was seen a few times. This chain joins TRBV5-6 and TRBJ1-4, with TRBD1 matching 7 bases. This CDR3 has 17 residues. Germline V lookup: CDR1 SGHDT, CDR2 YYEEEE. V lost 2 bases to trimming and J lost 0 bases; unmatched junction nucleotides: 7. CDR3 coding DNA: TGTGCCAGCAGCTTTTTGGGACAGACCCCAACTAATGAAAAACTGTTTTTT. Its protein product is CASSFLGQTPTNEKLFF.

The chain uses TRBV5-4 and TRBJ1-2; D not resolved. Looked up from germline, CDR1 is SGHNT and CDR2 is YYREEE (reference sequence). V was cut by 3 bases and J by 1 base, with 7 bases left in between. There are 13 residues in the CDR3. CDR3 region: CASSWRDNYGYTF. The CDR3, as DNA: TGTGCCAGCAGCTGGAGAGATAACTATGGCTACACCTTC.

The chain carries TRBV4-2 and TRBJ1-1, with a possible D match to TRBD1 (6 bases). The CDR3 is 18 amino acids. The germline gives CDR1 LGHNA, CDR2 YNFKEQ. The V and J ends lost 0 bases and 6 bases respectively, with 23 bases between them. The CDR3 DNA follows: TGTGCCAGCAGCCAAGATAGAGGGGGGGCGCGGAATCTTGCTGAAGCTTTCTTT. Its protein product is CASSQDRGGARNLAEAFF.

The chain has TRBV9 and TRBJ2-1; 7 bases agree with TRBD1. The V gene end was trimmed by 1 base and the J gene end by 0 bases; junction bases not matched to a gene: 1. The CDR3 runs to 15 residues. Germline values: CDR1 SGDLS, CDR2 YYNGEE. For the CDR3, the DNA is TGTGCCAGCAGCGTAAGGGACAGCTCCTACAATGAGCAGTTCTTC. It yields the protein CASSVRDSSYNEQFF.

The rearrangement joins TRBV2 to TRBJ2-1; 9 bases match TRBD2. The CDR3 is 19 residues long. Germline V gene data show CDR1 as SNHLY and CDR2 as FYNNEI. The J segment lost 8 bases and the V segment lost 4 bases, leaving 21 bases of the junction unmatched. This chain's CDR3 is CASSASVRGTSRAEDEQFF. Written as DNA, the CDR3 is TGTGCCAGCAGTGCGTCAGTGCGGGGGACTAGCAGAGCAGAGGATGAGCAGTTCTTC.

This clone was recorded once. The rearrangement uses TRBV7-2 and TRBJ2-5; D is perhaps TRBD1 (5 bases). The CDR3 is made up of 13 amino acids. V lost 4 bases and J 5 bases, leaving 11 bases between the germline ends. Germline V gene sequence: CDR1 SGHTA, CDR2 FQGNSA. CDR3 in amino acids: CASSYSGRETQYF. As DNA, the CDR3 is TGTGCCAGCAGCTATTCAGGGCGGGAGACCCAGTACTTC. Variable domain in full (rest from reference TRBV7-2 and TRBJ2-5): GAGVSQSPSNKVTEKGKDVELRCDPISGHTALYWYRQSLGQGLEFLIYFQGNSAPDKSGLPSDRFSAERTGGSVSTLTIQRTQQEDSAVYLCASSYSGRETQYFGPGTRLLVL.

This clone was counted only a few times. This chain uses TRBV19 with TRBJ2-6, with D possibly matching TRBD2 (6 bases). Between the trimmed V and J ends, which lost 7 bases and 11 bases, there was a span of 15 bases. CDR1 LNHDA and CDR2 SQIVND come from the germline V gene (reference sequence). The CDR3 is made up of 13 amino acids. CDR3 nucleotides: TGTGCCAGTACCCCAGGGACTGGCGACGTCCTGACTTTC. Translating gives CASTPGTGDVLTF.

This clone was picked up a small number of times. V usage is TRBV6-5 and J usage is TRBJ2-7; 8 bases line up with TRBD2. This CDR3 is 15 amino acids long. The V gene end was trimmed by 2 bases and the J gene end by 0 bases; junction bases not matched to a gene: 3. The germline V gene encodes CDR1 MNHEY and CDR2 SVGAGI. CDR3 loop: CASSYEAGGSYEQYF. The DNA of the CDR3 is TGTGCCAGCAGTTACGAGGCGGGGGGCTCCTACGAGCAGTACTTC.

The genes are TRBV7-2 and TRBJ1-5; tentatively, D is TRBD1 (6 bases). CDR3 length: 13 residues. V lost 3 bases and J 7 bases, leaving 10 bases between the germline ends. The germline V gene encodes CDR1 SGHTA and CDR2 FQGNSA. CDR3 nucleotide sequence: TGTGCCAGCAGCTTCCAGGGGTACCAGCCCCAGCATTTT. Its protein product is CASSFQGYQPQHF.

V is TRBV14 and J is TRBJ2-7; 13 nucleotides match TRBD2. The trim removed 4 bases at V and 6 bases at J, leaving 3 bases unmatched. The CDR3 runs to 14 residues. The germline gives CDR1 SGHDN, CDR2 FVKESK. CDR3 protein: CASSRTSGSFEQYF. CDR3 nucleotides: TGTGCCAGCAGCCGGACTAGCGGGAGTTTCGAGCAGTACTTC.

This clone was counted a few times. The chain has TRBV27 and TRBJ1-5; 7 bases are shared with TRBD1. CDR3 length equals 16 residues. Germline V lookup: CDR1 MNHEY, CDR2 SMNVEV (reference sequence). V lost 4 bases and J lost 4; bases outside the gene matches: 10. In nucleotides, the CDR3 is TGTGCCAGCAGTTCCCACAGGGGTAGGAAAAATCAGCCCCAGCATTTT. Residues: CASSSHRGRKNQPQHF.

In its sample, this clone was seen once. The chain carries TRBV29-1 and TRBJ2-5, with 8 bases matching TRBD1. The end of the DNA fits TRBJ2-7 better, so the J call may be wrong. The CDR3 loop spans 14 amino acids. CDR1 and CDR2 (germline): SQVTM, ANQGSEA. CDR3 loop: CSVEDQGAPYEQYF. In DNA form, the CDR3 reads TGCAGCGTTGAAGATCAGGGGGCCCCCTACGAGCAGTACTTC.

J is TRBJ2-7 and V is TRBV19, with TRBD2 as a possible D gene (6 bases). V lost 5 bases to trimming and J lost 1 base, with 12 bases between them. Per germline, CDR1 LNHDA and CDR2 SQIVND (reference sequence). CDR3 length equals 14 residues. CDR3 amino acids: CASSPGVESYEQYF. In DNA form, the CDR3 reads TGTGCCAGTAGTCCGGGGGTGGAGTCCTACGAGCAGTACTTC.

In its sample, this clone was seen a few times. The rearrangement links TRBV2 to TRBJ1-4; 12 nucleotides match TRBD1. CDR3 length equals 16 residues. V shed 5 bases and J 7 bases; nucleotides not matched to a gene: 8. Germline CDR1 is SNHLY and CDR2 is FYNNEI. Here the CDR3 reads CASSPGTGGIGEKLFF. The CDR3 bases are TGTGCCAGCAGTCCCGGGACAGGGGGCATCGGTGAAAAACTGTTTTTT.

The V and J genes are TRBV28 and TRBJ2-7; weak D call: TRBD1 (5 bases). CDR1 MDHEN and CDR2 SYDVKM come from the germline V gene. V was shortened by 7 bases and J by 3 bases, with 16 bases between the two germline ends. The CDR3 has 14 amino acids. The CDR3 sequence: CASTDRGHLYEQYF. The CDR3 DNA reads as TGTGCCAGCACCGATAGAGGACACCTCTACGAGCAGTACTTC.

This clone came up a few times. The chain uses TRBV5-4 and TRBJ2-5; 8 nucleotides agree with TRBD2. In germline, CDR1 is SGHNT, CDR2 YYREEE (reference sequence). The CDR3 sequence is 13 residues long. V lost 1 base and J lost 4; bases outside the gene matches: 0. The CDR3 sequence: CASSLRGGETQYF. The CDR3 region has the DNA TGTGCCAGCAGCTTGCGGGGGGGAGAGACCCAGTACTTC. The full variable domain, its missing parts supplied by reference TRBV5-4 and TRBJ2-5, is ETGVTQSPTHLIKTRGQQVTLRCSSQSGHNTVSWYQQALGQGPQFIFQYYREEENGRGNFPPRFSGLQFPNYSSELNVNALELDDSALYLCASSLRGGETQYFGPGTRLLVL.

The rearrangement uses TRBV4-1 and TRBJ2-7, with TRBD1 matching 8 bases. Germline V gene data show CDR1 as MGHRA and CDR2 as YSYEKL. The CDR3 runs to 18 residues. The trim removed 0 bases at V and 1 base at J, leaving 11 bases unmatched. The DNA of the CDR3 is TGCGCCAGCAGCCAAGATAGCATTTCCCGGACAGGGTCCTACGAGCAGTACTTC. The encoded protein is CASSQDSISRTGSYEQYF.